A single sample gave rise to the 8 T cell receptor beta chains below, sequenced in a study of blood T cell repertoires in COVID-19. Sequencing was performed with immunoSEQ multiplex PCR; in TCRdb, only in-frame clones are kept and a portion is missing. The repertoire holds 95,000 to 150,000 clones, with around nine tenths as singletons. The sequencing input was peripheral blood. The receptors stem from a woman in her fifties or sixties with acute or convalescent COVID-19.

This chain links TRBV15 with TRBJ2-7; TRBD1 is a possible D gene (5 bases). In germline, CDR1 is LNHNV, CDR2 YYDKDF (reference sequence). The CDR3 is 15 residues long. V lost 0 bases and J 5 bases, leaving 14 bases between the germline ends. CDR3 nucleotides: TGTGCCACCAGCAGAGACCGGTGGCAGGACAACGAGCAGTACTTC. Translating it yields CATSRDRWQDNEQYF. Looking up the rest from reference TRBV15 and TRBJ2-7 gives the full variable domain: DAMVIQNPRYQVTQFGKPVTLSCSQTLNHNVMYWYQQKSSQAPKLLFHYYDKDFNNEADTPDNFQSRRPNTSFCFLDIRSPGLGDTAMYLCATSRDRWQDNEQYFGPGTRLTVT.

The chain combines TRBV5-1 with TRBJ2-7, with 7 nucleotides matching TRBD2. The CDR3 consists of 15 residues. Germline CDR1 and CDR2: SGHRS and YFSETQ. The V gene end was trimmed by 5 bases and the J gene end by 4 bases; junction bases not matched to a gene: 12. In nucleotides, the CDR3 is TGCGCCAGCAGGGAGCCTAGCGGAGCGCGATACGAGCAGTACTTC. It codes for CASREPSGARYEQYF.

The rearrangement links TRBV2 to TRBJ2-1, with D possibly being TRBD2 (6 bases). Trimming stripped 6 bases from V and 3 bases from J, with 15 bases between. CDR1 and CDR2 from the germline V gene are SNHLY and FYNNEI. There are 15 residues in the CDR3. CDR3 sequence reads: CASSFGSPIYNEQFF. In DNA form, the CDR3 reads TGTGCCAGCAGCTTCGGGAGCCCGATCTACAATGAGCAGTTCTTC.

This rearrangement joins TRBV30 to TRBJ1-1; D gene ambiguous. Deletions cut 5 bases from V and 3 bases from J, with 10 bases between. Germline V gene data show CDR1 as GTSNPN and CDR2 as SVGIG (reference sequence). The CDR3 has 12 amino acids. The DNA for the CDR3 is TGTGCCTGGTCTCGGGTGGACACTGAAGCTTTCTTT. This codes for CAWSRVDTEAFF.

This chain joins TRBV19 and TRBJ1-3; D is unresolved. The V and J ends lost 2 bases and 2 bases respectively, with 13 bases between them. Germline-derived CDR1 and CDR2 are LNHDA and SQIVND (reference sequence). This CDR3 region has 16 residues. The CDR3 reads CASSINGERTGNTIYF. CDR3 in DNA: TGTGCCAGTAGTATAAACGGGGAGAGAACTGGAAACACCATATATTTT.

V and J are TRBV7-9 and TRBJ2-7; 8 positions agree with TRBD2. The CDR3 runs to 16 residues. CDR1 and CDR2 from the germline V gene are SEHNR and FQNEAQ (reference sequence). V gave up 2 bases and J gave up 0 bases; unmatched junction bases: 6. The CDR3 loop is CASSLSPGGDSYEQYF. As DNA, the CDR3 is TGTGCCAGCAGCTTAAGTCCCGGGGGGGACTCCTACGAGCAGTACTTC. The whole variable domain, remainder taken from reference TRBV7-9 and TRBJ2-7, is DTGVSQNPRHKITKRGQNVTFRCDPISEHNRLYWYRQTLGQGPEFLTYFQNEAQLEKSRLLSDRFSAERPKGSFSTLEIQRTEQGDSAMYLCASSLSPGGDSYEQYFGPGTRLTVT.

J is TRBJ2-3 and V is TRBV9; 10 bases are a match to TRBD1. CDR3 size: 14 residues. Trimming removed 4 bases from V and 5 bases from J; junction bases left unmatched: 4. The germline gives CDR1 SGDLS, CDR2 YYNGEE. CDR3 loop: CASSLDRGEDTQYF. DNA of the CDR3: TGTGCCAGCAGCTTGGACAGGGGGGAAGATACGCAGTATTTT.

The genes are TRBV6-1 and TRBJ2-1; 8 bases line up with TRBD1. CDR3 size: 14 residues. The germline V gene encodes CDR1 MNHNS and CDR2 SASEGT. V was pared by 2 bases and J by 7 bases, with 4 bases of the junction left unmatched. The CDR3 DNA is TGTGCCAGCAGTGAAAGGACAGGGAGGAATGAGCAGTTCTTC. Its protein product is CASSERTGRNEQFF.